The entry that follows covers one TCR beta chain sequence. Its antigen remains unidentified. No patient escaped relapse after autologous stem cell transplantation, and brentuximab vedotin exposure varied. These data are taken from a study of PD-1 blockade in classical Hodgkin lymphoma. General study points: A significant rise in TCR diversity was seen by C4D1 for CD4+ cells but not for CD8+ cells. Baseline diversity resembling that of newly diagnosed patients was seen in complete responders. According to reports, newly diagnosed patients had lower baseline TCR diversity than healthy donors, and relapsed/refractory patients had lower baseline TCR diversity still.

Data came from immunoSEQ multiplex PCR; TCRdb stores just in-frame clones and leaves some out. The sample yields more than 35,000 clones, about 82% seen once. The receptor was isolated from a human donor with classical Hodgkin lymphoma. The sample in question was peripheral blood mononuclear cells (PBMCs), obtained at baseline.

CDR3 nucleotide sequence: TGTGCCAGCAGTACTCTCGGACAGGCGCGGGAGCAGTACTTC. It is translated as CASSTLGQAREQYF. The chain combines TRBV28 with TRBJ2-7; TRBD1 aligns across 7 bases. The CDR3 has 14 amino acids. In germline, CDR1 is MDHEN, CDR2 SYDVKM. The V gene end was trimmed by 5 bases and the J gene end by 7 bases; junction bases not matched to a gene: 11.